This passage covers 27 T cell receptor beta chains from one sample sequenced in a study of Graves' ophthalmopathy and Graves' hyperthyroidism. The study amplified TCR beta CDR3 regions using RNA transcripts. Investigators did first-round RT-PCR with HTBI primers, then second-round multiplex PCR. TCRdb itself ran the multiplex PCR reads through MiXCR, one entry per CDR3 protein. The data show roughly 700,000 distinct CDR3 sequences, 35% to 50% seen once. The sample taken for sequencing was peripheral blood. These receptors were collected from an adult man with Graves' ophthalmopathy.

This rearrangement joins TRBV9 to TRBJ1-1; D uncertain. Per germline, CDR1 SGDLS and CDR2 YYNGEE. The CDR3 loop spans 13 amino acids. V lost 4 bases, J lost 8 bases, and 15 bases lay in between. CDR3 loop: CASSPTTSGEAFF. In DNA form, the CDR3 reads TGTGCCAGCAGCCCCACGACTAGCGGCGAAGCTTTCTTT.

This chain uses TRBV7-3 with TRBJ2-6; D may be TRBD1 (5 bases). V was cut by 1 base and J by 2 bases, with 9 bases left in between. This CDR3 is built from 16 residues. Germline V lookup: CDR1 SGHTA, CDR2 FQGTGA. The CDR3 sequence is CASSLIGVAGANVLTF. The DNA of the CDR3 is TGTGCCAGCAGCTTAATAGGGGTGGCTGGGGCCAACGTCCTGACTTTC.

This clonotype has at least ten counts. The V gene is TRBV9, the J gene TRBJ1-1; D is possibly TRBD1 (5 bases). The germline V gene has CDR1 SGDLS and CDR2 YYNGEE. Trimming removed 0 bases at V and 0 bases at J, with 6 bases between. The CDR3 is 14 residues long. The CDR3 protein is CASSVGTMNTEAFF. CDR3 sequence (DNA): TGTGCCAGCAGCGTAGGGACAATGAACACTGAAGCTTTCTTT.

The CDR3 region is CASSDRSGLDADTQYF. The CDR3 nucleotides are TGTGCCAGCAGCGATAGATCAGGGTTGGACGCAGATACGCAGTATTTT. The rearrangement links TRBV9 to TRBJ2-3; tentative D call: TRBD1 (5 bases). V dropped 3 bases and J dropped 4 bases, with 18 bases sitting between them. The CDR3 has 16 amino acids. Germline lookup yields CDR1 SGDLS and CDR2 YYNGEE.

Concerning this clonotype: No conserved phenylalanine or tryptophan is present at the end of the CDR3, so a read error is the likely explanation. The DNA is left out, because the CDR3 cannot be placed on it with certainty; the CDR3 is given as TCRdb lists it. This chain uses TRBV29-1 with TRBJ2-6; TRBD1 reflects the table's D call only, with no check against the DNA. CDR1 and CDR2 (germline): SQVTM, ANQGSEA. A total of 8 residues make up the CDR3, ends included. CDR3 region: CSVEDAGT.

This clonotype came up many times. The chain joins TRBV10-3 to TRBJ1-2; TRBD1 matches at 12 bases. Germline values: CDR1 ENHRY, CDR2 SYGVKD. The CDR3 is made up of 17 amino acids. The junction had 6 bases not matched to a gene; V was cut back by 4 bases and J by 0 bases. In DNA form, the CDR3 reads TGTGCCATCAGTGGCCGGGACAGGGGGCGGCCTAACTATGGCTACACCTTC. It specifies CAISGRDRGRPNYGYTF.

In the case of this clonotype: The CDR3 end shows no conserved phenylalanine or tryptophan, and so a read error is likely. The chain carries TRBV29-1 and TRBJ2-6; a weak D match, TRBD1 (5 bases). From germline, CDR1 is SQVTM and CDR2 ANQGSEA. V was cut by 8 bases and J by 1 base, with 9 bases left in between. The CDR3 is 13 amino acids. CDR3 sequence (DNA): TGCAGCTCCCAGGGTTCTGGGGCCAACGTCCTGACTTCC. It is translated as CSSQGSGANVLTS.

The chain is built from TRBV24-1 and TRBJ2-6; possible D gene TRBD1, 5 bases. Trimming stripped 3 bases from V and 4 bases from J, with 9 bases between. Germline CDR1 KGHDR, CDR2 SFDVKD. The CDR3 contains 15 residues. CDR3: CATSDPWTGANVLTF. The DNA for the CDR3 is TGTGCCACCAGTGATCCTTGGACAGGGGCCAACGTCCTGACTTTC.

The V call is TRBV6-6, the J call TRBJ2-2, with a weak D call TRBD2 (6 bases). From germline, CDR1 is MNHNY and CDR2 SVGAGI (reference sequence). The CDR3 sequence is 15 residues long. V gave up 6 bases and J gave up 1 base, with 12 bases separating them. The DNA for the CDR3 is TGTGCCAGCAGCACAGCGGGCCTGAACACCGGGGAGCTGTTTTTT. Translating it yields CASSTAGLNTGELFF.

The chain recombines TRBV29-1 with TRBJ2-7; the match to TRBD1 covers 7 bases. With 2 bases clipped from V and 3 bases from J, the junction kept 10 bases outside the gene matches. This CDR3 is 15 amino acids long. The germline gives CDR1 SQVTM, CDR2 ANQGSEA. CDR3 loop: CSVERPDRENYEQYF. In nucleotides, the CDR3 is TGCAGCGTTGAAAGACCCGACAGGGAGAACTACGAGCAGTACTTC.

CDR3 bases: TGTGCCAGCAGCTTAGCCGGGACAAACGAAGCTTTCTTT. Encoded protein: CASSLAGTNEAFF. This chain joins TRBV7-9 and TRBJ1-1, with D possibly matching TRBD1 (6 bases). Per germline, CDR1 SEHNR and CDR2 FQNEAQ (reference sequence). There are 13 residues in the CDR3. V was pared by 0 bases and J by 8 bases, with 10 bases between.

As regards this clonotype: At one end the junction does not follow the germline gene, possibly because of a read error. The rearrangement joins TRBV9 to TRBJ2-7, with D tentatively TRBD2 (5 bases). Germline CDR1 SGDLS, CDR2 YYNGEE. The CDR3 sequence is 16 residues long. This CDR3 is CASSPGLRPASYEQYF. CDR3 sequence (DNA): TGCGCCAGCAGCCCCGGACTTCGTCCCGCCTCCTACGAGCAGTACTTC.

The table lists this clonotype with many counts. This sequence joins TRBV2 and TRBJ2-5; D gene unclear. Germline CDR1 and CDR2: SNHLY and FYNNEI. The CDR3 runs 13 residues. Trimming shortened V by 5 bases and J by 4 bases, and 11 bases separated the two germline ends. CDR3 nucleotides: TGTGCCAGCAGTTACTCGGTTCCAGAGACCCAGTACTTC. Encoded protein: CASSYSVPETQYF.

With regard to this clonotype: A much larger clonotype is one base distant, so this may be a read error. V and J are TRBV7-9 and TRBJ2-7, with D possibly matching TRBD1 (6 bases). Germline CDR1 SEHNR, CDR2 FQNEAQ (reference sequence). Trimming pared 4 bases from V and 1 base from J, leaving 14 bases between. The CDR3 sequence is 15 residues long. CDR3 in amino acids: CASSSWAGVSYEQYF. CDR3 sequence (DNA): TGTGCCAGCAGCTCTTGGGCAGGGGTGTCCTACGAGCAGTACTTC.

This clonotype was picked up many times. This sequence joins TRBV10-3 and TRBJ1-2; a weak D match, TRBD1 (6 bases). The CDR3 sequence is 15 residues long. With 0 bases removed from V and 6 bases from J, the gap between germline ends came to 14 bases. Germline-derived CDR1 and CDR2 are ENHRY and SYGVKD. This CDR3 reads CAISESMGGADGYTF. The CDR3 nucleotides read TGTGCCATCAGTGAGTCGATGGGGGGCGCGGATGGCTACACCTTC.

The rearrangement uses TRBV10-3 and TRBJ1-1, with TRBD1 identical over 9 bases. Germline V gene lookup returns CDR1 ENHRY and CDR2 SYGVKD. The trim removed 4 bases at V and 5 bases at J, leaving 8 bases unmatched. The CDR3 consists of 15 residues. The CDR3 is CAISGDREVGTEAFF. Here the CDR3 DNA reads TGTGCCATCAGTGGGGACAGGGAGGTTGGAACTGAAGCTTTCTTT.

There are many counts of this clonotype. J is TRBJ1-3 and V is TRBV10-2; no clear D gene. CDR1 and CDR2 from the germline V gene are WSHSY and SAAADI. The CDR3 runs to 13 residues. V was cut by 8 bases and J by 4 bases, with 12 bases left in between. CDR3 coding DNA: TGCGCCAGCGGGAGCGCTTCGGGAAACACCATATATTTT. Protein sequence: CASGSASGNTIYF.

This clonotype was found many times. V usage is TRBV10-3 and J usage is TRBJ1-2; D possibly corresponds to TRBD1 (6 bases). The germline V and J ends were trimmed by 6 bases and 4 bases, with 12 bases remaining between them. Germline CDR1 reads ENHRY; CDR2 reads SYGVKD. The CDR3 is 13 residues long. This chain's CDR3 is CAIREQGGYGYTF. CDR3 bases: TGTGCCATCAGGGAACAGGGTGGCTATGGCTACACCTTC.

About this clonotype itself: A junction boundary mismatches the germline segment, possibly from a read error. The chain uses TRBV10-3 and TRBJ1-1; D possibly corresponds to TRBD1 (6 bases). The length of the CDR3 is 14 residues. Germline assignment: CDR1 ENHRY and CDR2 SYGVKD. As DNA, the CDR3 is TGTGCCAGCAGTGGCAACAGGGAGCGGGCTGAAGCTTTCTTT. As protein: CASSGNRERAEAFF.

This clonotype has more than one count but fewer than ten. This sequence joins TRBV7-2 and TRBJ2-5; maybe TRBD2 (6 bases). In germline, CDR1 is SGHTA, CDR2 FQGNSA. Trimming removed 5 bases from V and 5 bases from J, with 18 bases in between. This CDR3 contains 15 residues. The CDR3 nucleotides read TGTGCCAGCAGCCCCCCGGGACTTAATTGGGAGACCCAGTACTTC. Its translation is CASSPPGLNWETQYF.

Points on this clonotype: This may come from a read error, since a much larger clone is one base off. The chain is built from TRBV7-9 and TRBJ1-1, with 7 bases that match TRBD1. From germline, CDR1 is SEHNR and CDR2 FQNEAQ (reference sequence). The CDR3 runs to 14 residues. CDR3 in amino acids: CVSSREQGFSEAFF. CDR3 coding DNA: TGTGTCAGCAGCCGGGAACAGGGGTTTAGTGAAGCTTTCTTT. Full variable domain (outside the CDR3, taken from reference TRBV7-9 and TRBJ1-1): DTGVSQNPRHKITKRGQNVTFRCDPISEHNRLYWYRQTLGQGPEFLTYFQNEAQLEKSRLLSDRFSAERPKGSFSTLEIQRTEQGDSAMYLCVSSREQGFSEAFFGQGTRLTVV.

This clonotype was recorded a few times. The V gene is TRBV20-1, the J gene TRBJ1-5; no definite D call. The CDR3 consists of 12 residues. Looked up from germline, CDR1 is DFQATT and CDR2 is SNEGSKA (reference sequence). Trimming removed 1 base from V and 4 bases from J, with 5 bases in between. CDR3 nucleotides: TGCAGTGCTAGAGTCAGAAATCAGCCCCAGCATTTT. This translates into CSARVRNQPQHF.

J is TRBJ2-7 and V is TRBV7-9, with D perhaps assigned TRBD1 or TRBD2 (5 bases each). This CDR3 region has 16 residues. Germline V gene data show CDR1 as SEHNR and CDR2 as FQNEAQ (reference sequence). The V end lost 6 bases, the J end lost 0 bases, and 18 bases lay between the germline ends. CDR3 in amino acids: CASSLRTGTGSYEQYF. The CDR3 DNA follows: TGTGCCAGCAGTTTGAGGACGGGGACGGGCTCCTACGAGCAGTACTTC.

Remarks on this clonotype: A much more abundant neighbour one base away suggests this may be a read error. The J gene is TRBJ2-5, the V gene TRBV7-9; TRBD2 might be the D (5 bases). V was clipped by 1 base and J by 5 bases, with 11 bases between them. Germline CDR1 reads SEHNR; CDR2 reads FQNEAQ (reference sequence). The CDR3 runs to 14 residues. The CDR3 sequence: CASSLVVRRETQYF. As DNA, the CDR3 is TGTGCCAGCAGCTTAGTCGTCAGGAGGGAGACCCAGTACTTC.

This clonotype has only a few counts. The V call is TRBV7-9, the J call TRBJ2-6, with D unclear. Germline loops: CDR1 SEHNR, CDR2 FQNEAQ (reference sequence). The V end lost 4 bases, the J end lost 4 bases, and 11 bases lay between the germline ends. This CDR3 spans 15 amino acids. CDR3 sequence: CASSYASPGANVLTF. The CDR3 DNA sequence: TGTGCCAGCAGCTATGCGTCGCCGGGGGCCAACGTCCTGACTTTC.

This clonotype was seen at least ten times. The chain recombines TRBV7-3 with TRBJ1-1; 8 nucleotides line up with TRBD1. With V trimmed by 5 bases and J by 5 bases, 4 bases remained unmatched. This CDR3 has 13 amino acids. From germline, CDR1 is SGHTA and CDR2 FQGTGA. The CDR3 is CASSEDRATEAFF. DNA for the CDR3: TGTGCCAGCAGCGAGGACAGGGCTACTGAAGCTTTCTTT.

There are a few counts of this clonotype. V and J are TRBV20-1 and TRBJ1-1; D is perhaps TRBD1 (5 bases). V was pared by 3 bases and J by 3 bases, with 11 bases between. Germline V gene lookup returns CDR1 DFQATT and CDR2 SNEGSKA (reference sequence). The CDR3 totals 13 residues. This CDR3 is CSARAGTYTEAFF. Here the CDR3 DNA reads TGCAGTGCTAGGGCAGGGACTTACACTGAAGCTTTCTTT.